This T cell receptor (beta chain) was identified in a study of neurological immune-mediated disorders. The time point: longitudinal time-point 2. Libraries used 2 million unsorted PBMCs kept frozen in RNAlater. Synthesis of cDNA was accomplished via 5'RACE employing 10-nucleotide random UMIs. Over 160 million TCR-beta sequences from 15-18 subjects came from every sequencing run. TCRdb re-analysed the 5' RACE reads in MiXCR, keeping a single row per CDR3 protein. This table holds 40,000 to 60,000 distinct CDR3 sequences, about an eighth found once. Germline values: CDR1 SQVTM, CDR2 ANQGSEA. V lost 5 bases and J lost 1, with 14 bases in between. This CDR3 is 14 amino acids long. This clonotype was detected many times.

The sequence was collected from a male donor with HTLV-1-associated myelopathy (HAM/TSP). The sample consisted of PBMCs. The chain combines TRBV29-1 with TRBJ1-1; D remains unclear. The CDR3 bases are TGCAGCGTTTCCCCCCGGGGTTGGAACACTGAAGCTTTCTTT. Translated, it gives CSVSPRGWNTEAFF.